A single sample gave rise to the 11 T cell receptor beta chains below, sequenced in a study of blood T cell repertoires in COVID-19. Assay used: immunoSEQ multiplex PCR; TCRdb lists only in-frame clones, some missing. The sample lists 170,000 or so clones; around 84% were seen once. The sample comprised peripheral blood. These receptors were obtained from a man aged 50 to 60 with active or convalescent COVID-19.

V gene TRBV5-4 combines with J gene TRBJ2-7; a possible D gene is TRBD2 (5 bases). With 0 bases removed from V and 3 bases from J, the gap between germline ends came to 13 bases. Germline V gene data show CDR1 as SGHNT and CDR2 as YYREEE (reference sequence). The CDR3 has 15 amino acids. CDR3 residues: CASSLVVGEYYEQYF. The CDR3 DNA reads TGTGCCAGCAGCTTGGTGGTCGGGGAATACTACGAGCAGTACTTC.

This rearrangement joins TRBV6-1 to TRBJ1-4; perhaps TRBD1 as D (6 bases). CDR3 length: 14 amino acids. Between the trimmed V and J ends, which lost 1 base and 3 bases, there was a span of 6 bases. The germline V gene encodes CDR1 MNHNS and CDR2 SASEGT. CDR3 nucleotide sequence: TGTGCCAGCAGTGAAGGGACAGCTAATGAAAAACTGTTTTTT. Amino acid sequence: CASSEGTANEKLFF.

V and J are TRBV2 and TRBJ2-7; TRBD1 might be the D (5 bases). The CDR3 has 11 residues. V dropped 9 bases and J dropped 2 bases, with 8 bases sitting between them. Germline CDR1 SNHLY, CDR2 FYNNEI. For the CDR3, the DNA is TGTGCCAGTACAGGAACCTACGAGCAGTACTTC. This gives the protein CASTGTYEQYF.

The chain's CDR3 is CASSLVREGRNNEQFF. The CDR3 nucleotides read TGTGCCAGCAGCTTAGTGAGAGAGGGCCGAAACAATGAGCAGTTCTTC. The J gene is TRBJ2-1, the V gene TRBV7-6, with D tentatively TRBD2 (5 bases). The CDR3 consists of 16 residues. Germline V gene data show CDR1 as SGHVS and CDR2 as FNYEAQ. V lost 1 base and J lost 5, with 15 bases in between.

This chain joins TRBV28 and TRBJ2-3; weak D call: TRBD2 (5 bases). Per germline, CDR1 MDHEN and CDR2 SYDVKM. This CDR3 has 13 amino acids. Trimming cost V 2 bases and J 6 bases, with 9 bases left between them. CDR3 region: CASSLARRDTQYF. CDR3 DNA: TGTGCCAGCAGTTTAGCCCGGAGGGATACGCAGTATTTT. Variable domain in full (rest from reference TRBV28 and TRBJ2-3): DVKVTQSSRYLVKRTGEKVFLECVQDMDHENMFWYRQDPGLGLRLIYFSYDVKMKEKGDIPEGYSVSREKKERFSLILESASTNQTSMYLCASSLARRDTQYFGPGTRLTVL.

The chain employs TRBV5-5 and TRBJ2-5, with 8 bases identical to TRBD1. Losses at the gene ends were 4 bases for V and 4 bases for J; bases not matched to a gene: 12. This CDR3 region has 16 residues. Germline V gene data show CDR1 as SGHKS and CDR2 as YYEKEE (reference sequence). CDR3 bases: TGTGCCAGCAGCGGAGACCTACAGGGGGGAGGAGAGACCCAGTACTTC. Translated: CASSGDLQGGGETQYF.

V is TRBV6-5 and J is TRBJ1-1, with D unclear. V was trimmed by 7 bases and J by 2 bases, leaving 11 bases between them. The CDR3 covers 13 residues. Per germline, CDR1 MNHEY and CDR2 SVGAGI. CDR3 sequence reads: CASMGSLNTEAFF. In DNA, the CDR3 is TGTGCCAGCATGGGCAGCTTAAACACTGAAGCTTTCTTT.

The chain links TRBV5-6 to TRBJ2-1, with a tentative D call TRBD1 (5 bases). V dropped 2 bases and J dropped 4 bases, with 10 bases sitting between them. The CDR3 totals 14 residues. Germline CDR1 is SGHDT and CDR2 is YYEEEE. The CDR3 protein is CASSLGQGYNEQFF. CDR3 sequence (DNA): TGTGCCAGCAGCTTAGGGCAGGGATACAATGAGCAGTTCTTC.

In DNA, the CDR3 is TGCGCCAGCAGCCAAGAGTGGATAGCGGGAGGTACCTACGAGCAGTACTTC. It yields the protein CASSQEWIAGGTYEQYF. This sequence joins TRBV4-1 and TRBJ2-7; 10 bases are a match to TRBD2. Per the germline V gene, CDR1 is MGHRA and CDR2 is YSYEKL. CDR3 size: 17 residues. Trimming cost V 0 bases and J 2 bases; bases outside gene matches: 7.

The V call is TRBV19, the J call TRBJ1-2; D is uncertain. This CDR3 has 12 residues. Germline-derived CDR1 and CDR2 are LNHDA and SQIVND (reference sequence). V shed 3 bases and J shed 6 bases, with 8 bases lying between them. This CDR3 reads CASSITRDGYTF. Written as DNA, the CDR3 is TGTGCCAGTAGTATTACGCGGGATGGCTACACCTTC.

The chain employs TRBV4-3 and TRBJ2-7; 11 positions match TRBD2. CDR1 and CDR2 (germline): LGHNA, YSLEER. CDR3 length: 15 amino acids. Trimming removed 4 bases from V and 1 base from J; junction bases left unmatched: 3. The CDR3 sequence: CASSRGLAGSYEQYF. The CDR3 DNA is TGCGCCAGCAGCCGAGGACTAGCGGGTTCCTACGAGCAGTACTTC.